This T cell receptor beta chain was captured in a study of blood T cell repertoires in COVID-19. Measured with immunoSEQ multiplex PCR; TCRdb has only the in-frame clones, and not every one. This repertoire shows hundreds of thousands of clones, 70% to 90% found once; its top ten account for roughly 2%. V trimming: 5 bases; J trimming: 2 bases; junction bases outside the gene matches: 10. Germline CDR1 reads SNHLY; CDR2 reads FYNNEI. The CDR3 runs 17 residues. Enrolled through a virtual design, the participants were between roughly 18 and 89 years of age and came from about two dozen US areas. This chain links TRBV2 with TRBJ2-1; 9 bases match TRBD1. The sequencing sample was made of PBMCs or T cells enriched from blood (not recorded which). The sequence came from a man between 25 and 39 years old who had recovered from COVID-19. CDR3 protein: CASSNFDRGGPYNEQFF. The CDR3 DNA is TGTGCCAGCAGTAACTTCGACAGGGGGGGCCCCTACAATGAGCAGTTCTTC.